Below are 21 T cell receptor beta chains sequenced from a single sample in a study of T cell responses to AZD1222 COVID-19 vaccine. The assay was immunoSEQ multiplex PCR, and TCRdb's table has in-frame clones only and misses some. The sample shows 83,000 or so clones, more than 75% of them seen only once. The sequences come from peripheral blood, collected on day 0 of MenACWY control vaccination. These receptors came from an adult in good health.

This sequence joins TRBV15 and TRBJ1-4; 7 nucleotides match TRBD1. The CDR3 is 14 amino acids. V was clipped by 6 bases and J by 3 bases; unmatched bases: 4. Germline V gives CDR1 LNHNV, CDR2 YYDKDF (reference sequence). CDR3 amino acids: CATRRQGANEKLFF. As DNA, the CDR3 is TGTGCCACCAGAAGACAGGGTGCTAATGAAAAACTGTTTTTT.

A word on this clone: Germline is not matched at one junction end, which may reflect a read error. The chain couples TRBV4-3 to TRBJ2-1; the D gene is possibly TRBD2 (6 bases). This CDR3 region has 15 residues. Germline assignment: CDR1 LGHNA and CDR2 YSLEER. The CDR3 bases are TGCGCCAACAGCCAAGAACGGGAGAGGTACAATGAGCAGTTCTTC. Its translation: CANSQERERYNEQFF.

The CDR3 DNA sequence: TGTGCCAGCAGTTACGCGGGGGACTATGGCTACACCTTC. This encodes CASSYAGDYGYTF. V is TRBV6-5 and J is TRBJ1-2, with D possibly matching TRBD1 (5 bases). V was clipped by 2 bases and J by 3 bases, with 7 bases between them. CDR3 length equals 13 residues. CDR1 MNHEY and CDR2 SVGAGI come from the germline V gene.

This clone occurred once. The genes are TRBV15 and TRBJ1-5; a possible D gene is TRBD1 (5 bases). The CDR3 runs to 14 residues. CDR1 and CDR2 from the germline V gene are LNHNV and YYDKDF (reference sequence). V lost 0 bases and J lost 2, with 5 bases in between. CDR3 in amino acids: CATSRDRGNQPQHF. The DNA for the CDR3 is TGTGCCACCAGCAGAGACAGGGGCAATCAGCCCCAGCATTTT.

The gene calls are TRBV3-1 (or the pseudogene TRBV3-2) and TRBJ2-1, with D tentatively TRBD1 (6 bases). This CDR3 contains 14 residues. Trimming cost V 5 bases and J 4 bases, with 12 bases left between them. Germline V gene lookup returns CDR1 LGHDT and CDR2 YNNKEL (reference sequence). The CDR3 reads CASSGTTTYNEQFF. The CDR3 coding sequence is TGTGCCAGCAGCGGGACAACCACATACAATGAGCAGTTCTTC.

CDR3 nucleotide sequence: TGCAGCGTTGTGACCGGGACTAGTCTCTACGAGCAGTACTTC. This codes for CSVVTGTSLYEQYF. The V call is TRBV29-1, the J call TRBJ2-7; 8 nucleotides agree with TRBD2. The CDR3 is 14 residues long. J was trimmed by 3 bases and V by 4 bases; bases with no gene match: 8. Germline V gives CDR1 SQVTM, CDR2 ANQGSEA.

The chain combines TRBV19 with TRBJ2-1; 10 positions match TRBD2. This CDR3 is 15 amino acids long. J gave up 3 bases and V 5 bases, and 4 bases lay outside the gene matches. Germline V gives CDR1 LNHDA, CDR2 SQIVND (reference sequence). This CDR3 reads CASSPQREGYNEQFF. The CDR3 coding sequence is TGTGCCAGTAGTCCGCAGCGGGAGGGCTACAATGAGCAGTTCTTC.

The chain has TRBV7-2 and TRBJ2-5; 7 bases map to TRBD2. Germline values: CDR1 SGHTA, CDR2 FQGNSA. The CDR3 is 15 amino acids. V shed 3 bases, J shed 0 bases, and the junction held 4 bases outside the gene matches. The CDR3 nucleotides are TGTGCCAGCAGCTTTCAGGGAGGGGACCAAGAGACCCAGTACTTC. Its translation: CASSFQGGDQETQYF.

CDR3 nucleotides: TGCAGCGCAGGACTGAACACTGAAGCTTTCTTT. This translates into CSAGLNTEAFF. This chain uses TRBV29-1 with TRBJ1-1; no reliable D call. Trimming took off 7 bases at V and 0 bases at J, with 6 bases between the two ends. The CDR3 is made up of 11 amino acids. Germline V gene lookup returns CDR1 SQVTM and CDR2 ANQGSEA.

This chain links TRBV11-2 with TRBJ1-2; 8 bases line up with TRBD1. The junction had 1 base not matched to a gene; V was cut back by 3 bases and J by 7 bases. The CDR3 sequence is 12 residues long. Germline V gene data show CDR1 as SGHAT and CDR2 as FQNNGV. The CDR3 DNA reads TGTGCCAGCAGCTTGGACAGGGTTGGCTACACCTTC. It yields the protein CASSLDRVGYTF.

The CDR3 nucleotides read TGTGCCAGCAGTTTACAGGCAGGGCGCTCCAATCAGCCCCAGCATTTT. It encodes CASSLQAGRSNQPQHF. The genes are TRBV28 and TRBJ1-5; tentative D call: TRBD1 (5 bases). V lost 2 bases and J lost 3, with 14 bases in between. The CDR3 contains 16 residues. The V gene's germline CDR1 is MDHEN and CDR2 SYDVKM.

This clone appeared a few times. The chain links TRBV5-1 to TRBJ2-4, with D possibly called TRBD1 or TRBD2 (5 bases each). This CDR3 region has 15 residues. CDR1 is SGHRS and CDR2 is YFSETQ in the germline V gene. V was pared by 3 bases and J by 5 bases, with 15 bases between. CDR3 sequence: CASSSGTDVQNIQYF. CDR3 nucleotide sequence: TGCGCCAGCAGCTCCGGGACGGACGTCCAAAACATTCAGTACTTC.

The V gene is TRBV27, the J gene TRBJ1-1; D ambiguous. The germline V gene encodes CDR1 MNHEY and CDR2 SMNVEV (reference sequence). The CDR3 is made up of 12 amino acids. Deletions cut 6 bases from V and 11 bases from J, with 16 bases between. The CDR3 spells CASSPSPPHAFF. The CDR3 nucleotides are TGTGCCAGCAGCCCAAGCCCCCCTCATGCTTTCTTT.

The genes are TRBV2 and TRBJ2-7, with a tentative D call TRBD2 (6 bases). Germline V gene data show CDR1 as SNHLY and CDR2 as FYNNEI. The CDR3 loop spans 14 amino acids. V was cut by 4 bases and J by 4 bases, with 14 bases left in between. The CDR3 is CASSVGAAGYEQYF. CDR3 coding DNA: TGTGCCAGCAGTGTCGGAGCTGCGGGGTACGAGCAGTACTTC.

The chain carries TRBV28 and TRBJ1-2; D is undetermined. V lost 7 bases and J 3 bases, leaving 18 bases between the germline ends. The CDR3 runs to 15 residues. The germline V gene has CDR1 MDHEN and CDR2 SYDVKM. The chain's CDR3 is CASTDPGGGHYGYTF. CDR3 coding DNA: TGTGCCAGCACCGACCCGGGTGGCGGCCACTATGGCTACACCTTC.

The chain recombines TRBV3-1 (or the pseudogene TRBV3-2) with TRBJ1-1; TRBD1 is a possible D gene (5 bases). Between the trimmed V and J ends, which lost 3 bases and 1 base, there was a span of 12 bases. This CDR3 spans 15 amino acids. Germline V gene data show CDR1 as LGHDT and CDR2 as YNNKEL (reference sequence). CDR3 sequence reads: CASSHGTTANTEAFF. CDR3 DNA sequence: TGTGCCAGCAGCCACGGGACGACAGCGAACACTGAAGCTTTCTTT.

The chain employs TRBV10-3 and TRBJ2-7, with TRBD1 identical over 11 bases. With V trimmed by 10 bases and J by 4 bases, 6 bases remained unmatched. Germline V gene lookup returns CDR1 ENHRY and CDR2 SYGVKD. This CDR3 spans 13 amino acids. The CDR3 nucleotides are TGTGCCAGCTACGGACAGGGGGCTTACGAGCAGTACTTC. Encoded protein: CASYGQGAYEQYF.

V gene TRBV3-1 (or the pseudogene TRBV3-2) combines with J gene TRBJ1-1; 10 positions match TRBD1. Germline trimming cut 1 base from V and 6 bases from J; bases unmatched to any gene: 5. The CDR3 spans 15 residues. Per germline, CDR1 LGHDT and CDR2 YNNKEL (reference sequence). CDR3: CASSQGKTGGPEAFF. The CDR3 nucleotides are TGTGCCAGCAGCCAAGGGAAGACAGGGGGCCCTGAAGCTTTCTTT.

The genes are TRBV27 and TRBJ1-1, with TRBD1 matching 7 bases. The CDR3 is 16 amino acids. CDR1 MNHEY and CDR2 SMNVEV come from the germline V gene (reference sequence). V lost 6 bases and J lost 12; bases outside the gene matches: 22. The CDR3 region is CASRLFLTSGQLGTFF. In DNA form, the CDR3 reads TGTGCCAGCAGACTTTTTCTGACCTCGGGACAGTTGGGGACTTTCTTT.

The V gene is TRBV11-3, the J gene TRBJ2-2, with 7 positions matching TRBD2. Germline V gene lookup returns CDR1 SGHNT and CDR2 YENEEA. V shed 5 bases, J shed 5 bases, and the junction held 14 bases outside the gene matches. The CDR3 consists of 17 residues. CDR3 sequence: CASSAQPGSSGTGELFF. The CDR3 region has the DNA TGTGCCAGCAGCGCGCAACCAGGGAGTAGCGGGACCGGGGAGCTGTTTTTT.

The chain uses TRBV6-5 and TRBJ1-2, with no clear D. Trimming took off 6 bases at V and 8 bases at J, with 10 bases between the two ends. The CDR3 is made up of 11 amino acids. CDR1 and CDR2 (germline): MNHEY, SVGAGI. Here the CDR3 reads CASRGHGGYTF. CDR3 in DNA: TGTGCCAGCAGAGGCCATGGGGGCTACACCTTC.